The 16 T cell receptor beta chains below were found in one sample sequenced in a study of Tregs in tolerant kidney transplant recipients (dated by TCRdb to about 2019). The transplants used related donors with nonmyeloablative bone marrow transplantation, and mixed chimerism in the human trials was transient. Preparation of the library involved the immunoSEQ multiplex PCR assay. TCRdb provides this immuneACCESS table in a form limited to in-frame rearrangements. Some clones are lacking; in checked studies, under half of them reflect an unresolved V gene, and why the rest are absent is not known. The sample records roughly 86,000 clones, over 85% of which are singletons. Clones ranked in the top ten supply approximately 1.5% of the sample. The sequencing here drew on CD4+ T cells from blood (PBMCs), taken 12 months after the transplant. The source is a human patient who received a combined kidney and bone marrow transplant. It is possible that, after a transplant, some T cells come from the graft donor.

J is TRBJ1-3 and V is TRBV27; D ambiguous. V was pared by 6 bases and J by 9 bases, with 12 bases between. CDR1 MNHEY and CDR2 SMNVEV come from the germline V gene (reference sequence). The length of the CDR3 is 12 residues. CDR3 sequence (DNA): TGTGCCAGCAGCCCCCGGCGGGGCACCATATATTTT. Its translation is CASSPRRGTIYF.

In DNA, the CDR3 is TGTGCCAGCAGCTCAACACCGGGGGCTAGCGGAGAGGGCTCCTACGAGCAGTACTTC. This gives the protein CASSSTPGASGEGSYEQYF. V and J are TRBV7-9 and TRBJ2-7, with D maybe TRBD2 (7 bases). The germline V and J ends were trimmed by 4 bases and 0 bases, with 25 bases remaining between them. This CDR3 is 19 amino acids long. In germline, CDR1 is SEHNR, CDR2 FQNEAQ (reference sequence).

This chain uses TRBV18 with TRBJ1-6; 10 bases are a match to TRBD1. Per the germline V gene, CDR1 is KGHSH and CDR2 is LQKENI. The J segment lost 6 bases and the V segment lost 5 bases, leaving 7 bases of the junction unmatched. This CDR3 has 16 residues. CDR3 coding DNA: TGTGCCAGCTCAGGGACAGGGGCGCCGATTAATTCACCCCTCCACTTT. Its translation: CASSGTGAPINSPLHF.

The gene calls are TRBV10-3 and TRBJ1-1; 12 bases align to TRBD1. Germline-derived CDR1 and CDR2 are ENHRY and SYGVKD. This CDR3 region has 18 residues. Trimming cost V 0 bases and J 3 bases; bases outside gene matches: 8. The CDR3 region is CAISESRDRGQVYTEAFF. The CDR3 DNA sequence: TGTGCCATCAGTGAGTCCCGGGACAGGGGGCAAGTTTACACTGAAGCTTTCTTT.

This rearrangement joins TRBV4-3 to TRBJ1-4, with 7 nucleotides matching TRBD1. The CDR3 has 15 amino acids. The V and J ends lost 2 bases and 5 bases, in that order; junction bases with no gene match: 5. The V gene's germline CDR1 is LGHNA and CDR2 YSLEER. The CDR3 region is CASSQLGQKNEKLFF. The CDR3, as DNA: TGCGCCAGCAGCCAACTGGGACAGAAAAATGAAAAACTGTTTTTT.

The V gene is TRBV11-3, the J gene TRBJ2-7, with D possibly being TRBD2 (5 bases). The germline V gene has CDR1 SGHNT and CDR2 YENEEA. V lost 1 base, J lost 7 bases, and 17 bases lay in between. This CDR3 contains 15 residues. DNA of the CDR3: TGTGCCAGCAGCTTAGGTGAGGGTAGGGTGAGAGAGCAGTACTTC. Protein sequence: CASSLGEGRVREQYF.

The gene calls are TRBV4-1 and TRBJ2-7, with 11 bases that match TRBD2. Trimming at V came to 2 bases and at J to 3 bases, leaving 3 bases not matched to a gene. Germline V lookup: CDR1 MGHRA, CDR2 YSYEKL. CDR3 length: 15 residues. This chain's CDR3 is CASSQRLAGHYEQYF. In DNA form, the CDR3 reads TGCGCCAGCAGCCAAAGACTAGCGGGGCACTACGAGCAGTACTTC.

The J gene is TRBJ1-2, the V gene TRBV28; D gene unclear. CDR1 and CDR2 (germline): MDHEN, SYDVKM. Trimming left V 4 bases short and J 2 bases short, with 8 bases between. The CDR3 has 13 residues. CDR3 sequence reads: CASSSEVNYGYTF. The CDR3 bases are TGTGCCAGCAGTTCCGAGGTAAACTATGGCTACACCTTC.

The chain recombines TRBV7-9 with TRBJ2-1, with 14 bases that match TRBD2. The CDR3 extends over 19 amino acids. V dropped 3 bases and J dropped 0; count of bases not matched to a gene: 7. CDR1 is SEHNR, CDR2 FQNEAQ, per germline (reference sequence). CDR3 sequence: CASSLGLAGVYRSYNEQFF. The CDR3 coding sequence is TGTGCCAGCAGCTTGGGACTAGCGGGAGTTTATCGCTCCTACAATGAGCAGTTCTTC.

V and J are TRBV28 and TRBJ2-3, with D possibly matching TRBD2 (8 bases). Germline-derived CDR1 and CDR2 are MDHEN and SYDVKM. There are 17 residues in the CDR3. The V end was cut by 4 bases, the J end by 7 bases, with 24 bases between. DNA for the CDR3: TGTGCCAGCAGTTCGGCGGGGGGACAGAATCCCGGGAATACGCAGTATTTT. It is translated as CASSSAGGQNPGNTQYF.

This rearrangement joins TRBV27 to TRBJ2-2; D remains unclear. Germline V gene data show CDR1 as MNHEY and CDR2 as SMNVEV (reference sequence). This CDR3 region has 12 residues. With 5 bases removed from V and 5 bases from J, the gap between germline ends came to 6 bases. The CDR3 DNA follows: TGTGCCAGCAGTCTCAGTACCGGGGAGCTGTTTTTT. It encodes CASSLSTGELFF.

This chain links TRBV7-2 with TRBJ2-7; D is undetermined. V gave up 3 bases and J gave up 2 bases, with 5 bases separating them. Germline-derived CDR1 and CDR2 are SGHTA and FQGNSA. This CDR3 is 12 amino acids long. CDR3 nucleotides: TGTGCCAGCAGCTTTCTCCCCTACGAGCAGTACTTC. Its translation: CASSFLPYEQYF.

V and J are TRBV5-1 and TRBJ1-4; D possibly corresponds to TRBD1 (6 bases). CDR3 size: 14 residues. Germline CDR1 SGHRS, CDR2 YFSETQ. Trimming shortened V by 1 base and J by 6 bases, and 10 bases separated the two germline ends. CDR3 sequence: CASSLYRDDEKLFF. The DNA of the CDR3 is TGCGCCAGCAGCTTGTACAGGGACGATGAAAAACTGTTTTTT.

This clone was seen a single time. In DNA, the CDR3 is TGTGCCAGCAGCCAAGACCCGGGTAGGTCCTACGAGCAGTACTTC. This codes for CASSQDPGRSYEQYF. This chain uses TRBV14 with TRBJ2-7; D unclear. Trimming left V 0 bases short and J 1 base short, with 10 bases between. This CDR3 comprises 15 residues. Germline V gene data show CDR1 as SGHDN and CDR2 as FVKESK.

The chain couples TRBV7-2 to TRBJ2-1, with D possibly being TRBD1 (5 bases). This CDR3 spans 13 amino acids. V lost 3 bases and J lost 8, with 11 bases in between. Germline V lookup: CDR1 SGHTA, CDR2 FQGNSA. This chain's CDR3 is CASSFGLGDEQFF. The DNA for the CDR3 is TGTGCCAGCAGCTTTGGGCTAGGGGATGAGCAGTTCTTC. Drawing the rest from reference TRBV7-2 and TRBJ2-1, the complete variable domain is GAGVSQSPSNKVTEKGKDVELRCDPISGHTALYWYRQSLGQGLEFLIYFQGNSAPDKSGLPSDRFSAERTGGSVSTLTIQRTQQEDSAVYLCASSFGLGDEQFFGPGTRLTVL.

V is TRBV10-1 and J is TRBJ2-3, with D unclear. The germline gives CDR1 WNHNN, CDR2 SYGVQD (reference sequence). Trimming removed 3 bases at V and 2 bases at J, with 21 bases between. The CDR3 runs 18 residues. CDR3 DNA sequence: TGCGCCAGCAGTGATTTGGTGTTGTGCTCCCGAGACACAGATACGCAGTATTTT. Its protein is CASSDLVLCSRDTDTQYF.